This T cell receptor beta chain appears in the sequencing data of a study of T cell responses to AZD1222 COVID-19 vaccine. Profiling relied on immunoSEQ multiplex PCR, and the TCRdb table lists in-frame clones only, not all of them. The sample has roughly 120,000 clones; roughly 89% are singletons. On this clone: What it recognizes is unknown.

V lost 2 bases, J lost 8 bases, and 12 bases lay in between. The CDR3 contains 14 residues. Per germline, CDR1 MNHEY and CDR2 SVGAGI. General observations from the study: Baseline serostatus was positive in only a handful of AZD1222 recipients. Females made up more of the donors, who were largely white British, and clonal diversity may have come out too low.

This chain connects TRBV6-5 to TRBJ1-4, with a weak D call TRBD1 (5 bases). The input for sequencing was peripheral blood, taken 28 days after the second AZD1222 dose. This TCR was recovered from an adult who received the AZD1222 COVID-19 vaccine. The CDR3 DNA reads TGTGCCAGCAGTTACATTGGGGGTAGCGAAAAACTGTTTTTT. Translating gives CASSYIGGSEKLFF.